Following are 21 T cell receptor beta chains from one sample sequenced in a study of shared clonotypes between healthy human individuals. Data came from immunoSEQ multiplex PCR; TCRdb stores just in-frame clones and leaves some out. The sample contains millions of clones, approximately 95% of which appear only once. The specimen was naive CD4+ T cells sorted from blood. Subset specified: CD45RA+ positively selected. All receptors derive from a man aged 18 to 30 in good health.

Concerning this clone itself: Other DNA sequences in the sample encode the same CDR3. The chain joins TRBV2 to TRBJ1-5; D is undetermined. CDR3 length: 14 amino acids. Per germline, CDR1 SNHLY and CDR2 FYNNEI. The V end was cut by 0 bases, the J end by 2 bases, with 5 bases between. Here the CDR3 reads CASSEARGNQPQHF. CDR3 bases: TGTGCCAGCAGTGAAGCGCGTGGCAATCAGCCCCAGCATTTT.

The chain has TRBV5-1 and TRBJ1-4; D might be TRBD1 (6 bases). Deletions cut 0 bases from V and 7 bases from J, with 19 bases between. CDR1 is SGHRS, CDR2 YFSETQ, per germline. CDR3 length equals 17 residues. Here the CDR3 DNA reads TGCGCCAGCAGCTTGGCGGGGGCCTCAATACCCGGTGAAAAACTGTTTTTT. Translation gives CASSLAGASIPGEKLFF.

J is TRBJ2-3 and V is TRBV11-2, with D possibly matching TRBD1 (5 bases). The CDR3 runs to 13 residues. Germline assignment: CDR1 SGHAT and CDR2 FQNNGV. Trimming left V 5 bases short and J 9 bases short, with 15 bases between. CDR3 nucleotides: TGTGCCAGCAGCGTGTCGCAGGGTTTGACGCAGTATTTT. Translation: CASSVSQGLTQYF.

This chain joins TRBV28 and TRBJ1-2, with TRBD1 identical over 9 bases. Losses at the gene ends were 7 bases for V and 2 bases for J; bases not matched to a gene: 17. The germline gives CDR1 MDHEN, CDR2 SYDVKM. The CDR3 loop spans 18 amino acids. This CDR3 is CASISYWAEGQGNYGYTF. The CDR3, as DNA: TGTGCCAGCATTTCCTACTGGGCGGAGGGACAGGGAAACTATGGCTACACCTTC.

This chain joins TRBV10-3 and TRBJ2-7; 7 nucleotides line up with TRBD1. Germline V CDR1 and CDR2: ENHRY, SYGVKD. The trim removed 5 bases at V and 3 bases at J, leaving 10 bases unmatched. This CDR3 is 15 amino acids long. This CDR3 is CAISPLRDSNYEQYF. CDR3 coding DNA: TGTGCCATCAGTCCCCTCCGGGACAGTAACTACGAGCAGTACTTC.

A remark on this clone: This CDR3 is also generated by other DNA sequences in the sample. The chain joins TRBV27 to TRBJ2-2; no reliable D call. The CDR3 runs 12 residues. Germline assignment: CDR1 MNHEY and CDR2 SMNVEV (reference sequence). With 6 bases removed from V and 3 bases from J, the gap between germline ends came to 5 bases. DNA of the CDR3: TGTGCCAGCAGCAGGTACACCGGGGAGCTGTTTTTT. Translation: CASSRYTGELFF.

V usage is TRBV15 and J usage is TRBJ2-2; 9 bases match TRBD1. The CDR3 totals 17 residues. Trimming at V came to 3 bases and at J to 4 bases, leaving 9 bases not matched to a gene. Germline values: CDR1 LNHNV, CDR2 YYDKDF (reference sequence). The CDR3 region is CATSSGTGSWGTGELFF. The CDR3 DNA reads as TGTGCCACCAGCAGCGGGACAGGGTCTTGGGGCACCGGGGAGCTGTTTTTT.

This rearrangement joins TRBV7-3 to TRBJ2-5, with TRBD1 matching 9 bases. There are 15 residues in the CDR3. V dropped 5 bases and J dropped 1; count of bases not matched to a gene: 5. Germline V lookup: CDR1 SGHTA, CDR2 FQGTGA. This CDR3 reads CASSQGQGVQETQYF. CDR3 bases: TGTGCCAGCAGCCAGGGACAGGGAGTCCAAGAGACCCAGTACTTC.

This clone was picked up one time. V gene TRBV2 combines with J gene TRBJ1-4; tentatively, D is TRBD1 (6 bases). Per the germline V gene, CDR1 is SNHLY and CDR2 is FYNNEI. Trimming removed 6 bases at V and 5 bases at J, with 13 bases between. This CDR3 has 14 amino acids. The CDR3 loop is CASRYRANNEKLFF. As DNA, the CDR3 is TGTGCCAGCAGATACAGGGCAAACAATGAAAAACTGTTTTTT.

V and J are TRBV2 and TRBJ2-3, with no clear D. V was clipped by 8 bases and J by 1 base, with 10 bases between them. Germline V gene sequence: CDR1 SNHLY, CDR2 FYNNEI. The CDR3 length is 13 residues. CDR3 sequence reads: CASCNQGTDTQYF. As DNA, the CDR3 is TGTGCCAGCTGCAATCAGGGCACAGATACGCAGTATTTT. The entire variable domain, with the rest obtained from reference TRBV2 and TRBJ2-3, is as follows: EPEVTQTPSHQVTQMGQEVILRCVPISNHLYFYWYRQILGQKVEFLVSFYNNEISEKSEIFDDQFSVERPDGSNFTLKIRSTKLEDSAMYFCASCNQGTDTQYFGPGTRLTVL.

The rearrangement uses TRBV6-1 and TRBJ1-4; D may be TRBD1 (5 bases). The germline gives CDR1 MNHNS, CDR2 SASEGT. This CDR3 comprises 17 residues. Between the trimmed V and J ends, which lost 2 bases and 8 bases, there was a span of 21 bases. CDR3 sequence (DNA): TGTGCCAGCAGTGAACTCCCCGTGGGAAGGGGTAGGGAAAAACTGTTTTTT. Amino acids: CASSELPVGRGREKLFF.

The gene calls are TRBV18 and TRBJ1-1; 7 positions agree with TRBD1. The germline V gene encodes CDR1 KGHSH and CDR2 LQKENI. The CDR3 sequence is 16 residues long. V trimming: 1 base; J trimming: 0 bases; junction bases outside the gene matches: 5. CDR3 in amino acids: CASSPRQGGLNTEAFF. As DNA, the CDR3 is TGTGCCAGCTCACCACGGCAGGGGGGCCTGAACACTGAAGCTTTCTTT.

The genes are TRBV6-1 and TRBJ1-5; D remains unclear. This CDR3 spans 15 amino acids. In germline, CDR1 is MNHNS, CDR2 SASEGT. V gave up 2 bases and J gave up 2 bases, with 10 bases separating them. The CDR3 DNA follows: TGTGCCAGCAGTGAACAATATTCCGGCAATCAGCCCCAGCATTTT. Protein sequence: CASSEQYSGNQPQHF.

This rearrangement joins TRBV5-4 to TRBJ1-2; 8 bases are shared with TRBD1. This CDR3 is built from 15 residues. Germline-derived CDR1 and CDR2 are SGHNT and YYREEE (reference sequence). Losses at the gene ends were 0 bases for V and 6 bases for J; bases not matched to a gene: 7. In nucleotides, the CDR3 is TGTGCCAGCAGCTTGGTTGACAGGGGCGTCGATGGCTACACCTTC. Amino acid sequence: CASSLVDRGVDGYTF.

The chain recombines TRBV18 with TRBJ2-7, with 7 bases aligning to TRBD1. After removal of 2 bases from V and 7 bases from J, the junction contained 11 bases not matched to a gene. The germline V gene encodes CDR1 KGHSH and CDR2 LQKENI. The CDR3 has 15 amino acids. In nucleotides, the CDR3 is TGTGCCAGCTCACCATCACTAGACAGGGCCGGGGAGCAGTACTTC. Its translation is CASSPSLDRAGEQYF.

The V and J genes are TRBV10-3 and TRBJ2-7; TRBD2 agrees at 7 bases. V trimming: 8 bases; J trimming: 0 bases; junction bases outside the gene matches: 7. Per the germline V gene, CDR1 is ENHRY and CDR2 is SYGVKD. The CDR3 totals 14 residues. CDR3 in amino acids: CAIWEGTNSYEQYF. CDR3 sequence (DNA): TGTGCCATCTGGGAGGGGACCAACTCCTACGAGCAGTACTTC.

The genes are TRBV5-6 and TRBJ2-3; D not resolved. Trimming removed 1 base from V and 5 bases from J, with 20 bases in between. Germline V gene data show CDR1 as SGHDT and CDR2 as YYEEEE. CDR3 size: 17 residues. CDR3 residues: CASSLKRPRAYIDTQYF. CDR3 DNA sequence: TGTGCCAGCAGCTTGAAAAGGCCTAGGGCCTACATAGATACGCAGTATTTT.

The chain employs TRBV6-5 and TRBJ2-7, with D possibly being TRBD1 (6 bases). This CDR3 has 13 residues. V shed 5 bases and J shed 5 bases, with 13 bases lying between them. Per the germline V gene, CDR1 is MNHEY and CDR2 is SVGAGI. The CDR3, as DNA: TGTGCCAGCAGTATTATGGCAGGGGACGAGCAGTACTTC. It specifies CASSIMAGDEQYF.

With regard to this clone: Within the sample, other DNA sequences also encode this same CDR3. The DNA of the CDR3 is TGTGCCAGCAGTTACTCCGCAGTTCCCACAGATACGCAGTATTTT. Translating it yields CASSYSAVPTDTQYF. The chain employs TRBV6-5 and TRBJ2-3; D gene uncertain. The V and J ends lost 0 bases and 2 bases respectively, with 9 bases between them. This CDR3 has 15 amino acids. Germline CDR1 is MNHEY and CDR2 is SVGAGI.

This clone was observed a single time. The chain's CDR3 is CASVAGGNQPQHF. The CDR3 coding sequence is TGTGCCTCGGTCGCGGGAGGCAATCAGCCCCAGCATTTT. This rearrangement joins TRBV10-3 to TRBJ1-5; D gene uncertain. Germline V gives CDR1 ENHRY, CDR2 SYGVKD. The CDR3 length is 13 residues. Between the trimmed V and J ends, which lost 11 bases and 2 bases, there was a span of 13 bases.

V gene TRBV6-6 combines with J gene TRBJ2-5; D gene ambiguous. V lost 6 bases to trimming and J lost 4 bases, with 12 bases between them. Germline loops: CDR1 MNHNY, CDR2 SVGAGI (reference sequence). The CDR3 is made up of 13 amino acids. The DNA of the CDR3 is TGTGCCAGCAGCTACGGGTACGGAGAGACCCAGTACTTC. Translating it yields CASSYGYGETQYF.